A single sample is the source of the 27 T cell receptor beta chains below, sequenced in a study of response to subunit inactivated influenza vaccine. TCRdb reprocessed the RT-PCR reads with MiXCR, giving one entry per CDR3 protein. The table shows about 650,000 distinct CDR3 sequences, with approximately 14% occurring only once. The specimen was PBMCs from blood, collected approximately 15 days before vaccination. The receptors were sampled from a man in his fifties or sixties who received an inactivated influenza vaccine.

The rearrangement joins TRBV24-1 to TRBJ2-3, with D tentatively TRBD2 (6 bases). Per germline, CDR1 KGHDR and CDR2 SFDVKD. The CDR3 is made up of 18 amino acids. Trimming took 5 bases from V and 3 from J, leaving 23 bases between them. The CDR3 spells CATSALTDPGVRTDTQYF. Here the CDR3 DNA reads TGTGCCACCAGTGCTCTGACAGACCCGGGGGTTCGGACAGATACGCAGTATTTT.

A few counts support this clonotype. V usage is TRBV20-1 and J usage is TRBJ1-1, with 7 bases lining up with TRBD1. J was trimmed by 1 base and V by 6 bases; bases with no gene match: 5. Germline V gene sequence: CDR1 DFQATT, CDR2 SNEGSKA (reference sequence). The CDR3 has 13 amino acids. CDR3 amino acids: CSAERGPNTEAFF. The CDR3 DNA reads as TGCAGTGCAGAGAGGGGGCCGAACACTGAAGCTTTCTTT.

This clonotype was detected a few times. The V call is TRBV7-8, the J call TRBJ2-4; TRBD1 matches at 9 bases. V dropped 7 bases and J dropped 12; count of bases not matched to a gene: 13. The CDR3 totals 14 residues. Germline CDR1 and CDR2: SGHVS and FQNEAQ. This chain's CDR3 is CASTSRGQGPGQYF. For the CDR3, the DNA is TGTGCCAGCACCTCAAGGGGACAGGGACCCGGTCAGTACTTC.

In this sample, this clonotype turned up a few times. The chain uses TRBV30 and TRBJ1-6; D unclear. The CDR3 is 12 amino acids. The V end was cut by 1 base, the J end by 10 bases, with 8 bases between. The germline V gene encodes CDR1 GTSNPN and CDR2 SVGIG (reference sequence). This CDR3 is CAWSALRSPLHF. Written as DNA, the CDR3 is TGTGCCTGGAGTGCCCTAAGGTCACCCCTCCACTTT. Together with reference TRBV30 and TRBJ1-6, the CDR3 gives the full variable domain: SQTIHQWPATLVQPVGSPLSLECTVEGTSNPNLYWYRQAAGRGLQLLFYSVGIGQISSEVPQNLSASRPQDRQFILSSKKLLLSDSGFYLCAWSALRSPLHFGNGTRLTVT.

This clonotype was recorded at least ten times. V gene TRBV10-2 combines with J gene TRBJ2-1; the match to TRBD1 covers 7 bases. Germline-derived CDR1 and CDR2 are WSHSY and SAAADI. V gave up 6 bases and J gave up 5 bases; unmatched junction bases: 10. This CDR3 comprises 15 residues. The CDR3: CASRRRGLAHNEQFF. The CDR3 bases are TGCGCCAGCAGAAGAAGGGGGCTAGCCCACAATGAGCAGTTCTTC.

The table lists this clonotype with a few counts. The CDR3 sequence: CSVEDNQGPGQYF. CDR3 bases: TGCAGCGTTGAAGATAACCAAGGGCCAGGGCAGTACTTC. The genes are TRBV29-1 and TRBJ2-7, with D unclear. Germline loops: CDR1 SQVTM, CDR2 ANQGSEA. The CDR3 is 13 residues long. Between the trimmed V and J ends, which lost 0 bases and 9 bases, there was a span of 15 bases.

This clonotype was observed once. The chain has TRBV6-2 or TRBV6-3 and TRBJ2-1; 8 nucleotides line up with TRBD2. CDR1 and CDR2 from the germline V gene are MNHEY and SVGEGT. The CDR3 contains 15 residues. After removal of 6 bases from V and 8 bases from J, the junction contained 12 bases not matched to a gene. CDR3 sequence (DNA): TGTGCCAGCAGCTTCCCCCGGGGGGGGGGCGATGAGCAGTTCTTC. The encoded protein is CASSFPRGGGDEQFF.

V and J are TRBV28 and TRBJ2-1, with 9 positions matching TRBD2. The CDR3 length is 16 residues. Germline-derived CDR1 and CDR2 are MDHEN and SYDVKM. The trim removed 3 bases at V and 4 bases at J, leaving 7 bases unmatched. DNA of the CDR3: TGTGCCAGCAGTTTGGTAGCGGGAGAAAATTACAATGAGCAGTTCTTC. Protein sequence: CASSLVAGENYNEQFF. Drawing the rest from reference TRBV28 and TRBJ2-1, the complete variable domain is DVKVTQSSRYLVKRTGEKVFLECVQDMDHENMFWYRQDPGLGLRLIYFSYDVKMKEKGDIPEGYSVSREKKERFSLILESASTNQTSMYLCASSLVAGENYNEQFFGPGTRLTVL.

This clonotype appeared a few times. CDR3 sequence: CASSESGTDEQFF. CDR3 nucleotide sequence: TGCGCCAGCAGTGAGTCTGGGACGGACGAGCAGTTCTTC. This chain uses TRBV10-1 with TRBJ2-1; D is possibly TRBD1 or TRBD2 (5 bases each). Looked up from germline, CDR1 is WNHNN and CDR2 is SYGVQD (reference sequence). CDR3 size: 13 residues. Trimming took 0 bases from V and 10 from J, leaving 10 bases between them.

This clonotype was found many times. This sequence joins TRBV10-3 and TRBJ2-1; possibly TRBD2 for D (5 bases). Germline V gene lookup returns CDR1 ENHRY and CDR2 SYGVKD. Deletions cut 8 bases from V and 0 bases from J, with 14 bases between. The CDR3 length is 15 residues. Here the CDR3 DNA reads TGTGCCATCCGTGGTGTGGGGAGCTCCTACAATGAGCAGTTCTTC. The encoded protein is CAIRGVGSSYNEQFF.

The table lists this clonotype with a few counts. The chain carries TRBV5-1 and TRBJ1-1, with TRBD1 matching over 8 bases. The germline gives CDR1 SGHRS, CDR2 YFSETQ. The CDR3 covers 12 residues. Trimming at V came to 2 bases and at J to 11 bases, leaving 5 bases not matched to a gene. CDR3 in DNA: TGCGCCAGCAGCTTACAGGGGGAGGAGGCTTTCTTT. Its protein is CASSLQGEEAFF.

In its sample, this clonotype was seen a few times. The chain couples TRBV28 to TRBJ1-4; TRBD1 matches at 10 bases. The CDR3 has 14 residues. The J segment lost 8 bases and the V segment lost 10 bases, leaving 10 bases of the junction unmatched. From germline, CDR1 is MDHEN and CDR2 SYDVKM. This CDR3 is CAILDRGPGEKLFF. DNA for the CDR3: TGTGCCATCCTCGACAGGGGGCCGGGGGAAAAACTGTTTTTT.

This chain uses TRBV24-1 with TRBJ1-2; perhaps TRBD1 as D (6 bases). The germline V gene has CDR1 KGHDR and CDR2 SFDVKD. Trimming stripped 5 bases from V and 3 bases from J, with 12 bases between. This CDR3 is 14 amino acids long. In DNA, the CDR3 is TGTGCCACCAGTGCGGGGGCCTATGACTATGGCTACACCTTC. Its translation is CATSAGAYDYGYTF.

This chain joins TRBV20-1 and TRBJ2-1, with TRBD1 as a possible D gene (5 bases). CDR1 DFQATT and CDR2 SNEGSKA come from the germline V gene (reference sequence). The CDR3 extends over 12 amino acids. The V and J ends lost 2 bases and 7 bases respectively, with 9 bases between them. The CDR3 region is CSARKRTNEQFF. CDR3 in DNA: TGCAGTGCTAGAAAACGGACAAATGAGCAGTTCTTC.

This clonotype was seen a handful of times. J is TRBJ2-7 and V is TRBV28; D unclear. V lost 4 bases, J lost 2 bases, and 12 bases lay in between. This CDR3 has 14 residues. CDR1 MDHEN and CDR2 SYDVKM come from the germline V gene. CDR3 nucleotides: TGTGCCAGCAGTTCACACTTCACACCCTACGAGCAGTACTTC. Residues: CASSSHFTPYEQYF.

The chain is built from TRBV3-1 and TRBJ2-1; 8 bases align to TRBD2. Germline CDR1 is LGHDT and CDR2 is YNNKEL (reference sequence). The ends lost 4 bases at V and 5 bases at J; junction bases unmatched: 13. CDR3 length: 17 residues. CDR3 sequence (DNA): TGTGCCAGCAGCCCATATTCAGCGGGAGAACCTAACAATGAGCAGTTCTTC. The encoded protein is CASSPYSAGEPNNEQFF.

The chain is built from TRBV20-1 and TRBJ2-7; weak D call: TRBD2 (5 bases). Looked up from germline, CDR1 is DFQATT and CDR2 is SNEGSKA (reference sequence). V dropped 8 bases and J dropped 9 bases, with 14 bases sitting between them. This CDR3 is 10 amino acids long. CDR3 sequence (DNA): TGCAGTACGAACGGACTTGTGCAGTACTTC. Translation: CSTNGLVQYF.

This chain uses TRBV28 with TRBJ2-1; the match to TRBD1 covers 7 bases. The CDR3 has 14 residues. V lost 6 bases to trimming and J lost 5 bases; unmatched junction nucleotides: 7. Germline V gene sequence: CDR1 MDHEN, CDR2 SYDVKM. In nucleotides, the CDR3 is TGTGCCAGCAGCTTGACAGGGTTTAACAATGAGCAGTTCTTC. This sequence encodes CASSLTGFNNEQFF.

The chain has TRBV7-2 and TRBJ2-1; 10 bases are a match to TRBD2. Germline assignment: CDR1 SGHTA and CDR2 FQGNSA. There are 17 residues in the CDR3. V lost 1 base, J lost 4 bases, and 7 bases stayed unmatched. The CDR3 sequence: CASSLVWSSGGYNEQFF. In DNA, the CDR3 is TGTGCCAGCAGCTTAGTTTGGTCTAGCGGGGGATACAATGAGCAGTTCTTC. The full variable domain, rest sourced from reference TRBV7-2 and TRBJ2-1, is GAGVSQSPSNKVTEKGKDVELRCDPISGHTALYWYRQSLGQGLEFLIYFQGNSAPDKSGLPSDRFSAERTGGSVSTLTIQRTQQEDSAVYLCASSLVWSSGGYNEQFFGPGTRLTVL.

Only a few counts were recorded for this clonotype. The chain uses TRBV4-1 and TRBJ2-1; 9 nucleotides match TRBD1. CDR3 length: 15 residues. CDR1 and CDR2 (germline): MGHRA, YSYEKL. The V and J ends lost 3 bases and 8 bases, in that order; junction bases with no gene match: 8. The CDR3 spells CASSHPGQGIDEQFF. The CDR3 region has the DNA TGCGCCAGCAGCCACCCGGGACAGGGCATCGATGAGCAGTTCTTC.

The chain uses TRBV20-1 and TRBJ2-3; 14 positions match TRBD2. The J segment lost 4 bases and the V segment lost 8 bases, leaving 8 bases of the junction unmatched. Per germline, CDR1 DFQATT and CDR2 SNEGSKA (reference sequence). CDR3 length: 15 residues. The CDR3 region has the DNA TGCAGTACTTCCGGGACTAGCGGGGGAGCAGATACGCAGTATTTT. Protein: CSTSGTSGGADTQYF.

This clonotype was observed at least ten times. V usage is TRBV4-2 and J usage is TRBJ2-1, with a tentative D call TRBD2 (6 bases). V was cut by 4 bases and J by 7 bases, with 29 bases left in between. The CDR3 sequence is 19 residues long. Germline CDR1 is LGHNA and CDR2 is YNFKEQ. The CDR3 DNA reads as TGTGCCAGCAGCCCGTTCGGGGGTGGACGGGACGGTTATAGAAATGAGCAGTTCTTC. This encodes CASSPFGGGRDGYRNEQFF.

This clonotype showed up just a few times. The chain uses TRBV30 and TRBJ1-3; perhaps TRBD1 as D (5 bases). The CDR3 sequence is 13 residues long. The V end was cut by 2 bases, the J end by 2 bases, with 7 bases between. Germline CDR1 and CDR2: GTSNPN and SVGIG (reference sequence). Here the CDR3 DNA reads TGTGCCTGGAGTTCAGGGACTGGAAACACCATATATTTT. Translating gives CAWSSGTGNTIYF.

The table lists this clonotype with a few counts. The rearrangement joins TRBV19 to TRBJ2-2; D perhaps matches TRBD2 (5 bases). V lost 4 bases and J 5 bases, leaving 17 bases between the germline ends. Per germline, CDR1 LNHDA and CDR2 SQIVND (reference sequence). The CDR3 is 16 residues long. The CDR3 reads CASSTLASRRTGELFF. The CDR3 DNA is TGTGCCAGTAGTACTTTAGCGTCCCGTAGGACCGGGGAGCTGTTTTTT.

This clonotype was counted many times. For the CDR3, the DNA is TGTGCCAGCAGCTTAGACGGCGGGGGCTCGGGTATTGATACGCAGTATTTT. Protein sequence: CASSLDGGGSGIDTQYF. The chain links TRBV7-2 to TRBJ2-3, with D perhaps TRBD2 (7 bases). Trimming shortened V by 1 base and J by 6 bases, and 20 bases separated the two germline ends. The CDR3 runs to 17 residues. Germline values: CDR1 SGHTA, CDR2 FQGNSA.

V gene TRBV4-3 combines with J gene TRBJ2-2; 8 bases align to TRBD2. V dropped 0 bases and J dropped 3; count of bases not matched to a gene: 6. From germline, CDR1 is LGHNA and CDR2 YSLEER. The CDR3 is 17 amino acids. Here the CDR3 DNA reads TGCGCCAGCAGCCAAGACCCCTCGGGGGGGGACACCGGGGAGCTGTTTTTT. Its protein is CASSQDPSGGDTGELFF.

The chain couples TRBV6-2 or TRBV6-3 to TRBJ2-7; TRBD1 matches 10 bases. Germline values: CDR1 MNHEY, CDR2 SVGEGT. The CDR3 totals 15 residues. Germline trimming cut 0 bases from V and 6 bases from J; bases unmatched to any gene: 5. The CDR3 DNA sequence: TGTGCCAGCAGTTACTCAGCCGGGACAGGGGCCGAGCAGTACTTC. This gives the protein CASSYSAGTGAEQYF.